A single sample is the source of the 14 T cell receptor beta chains below, sequenced in a study of T cell changes during pregnancy in multiple sclerosis. The table came from immunoSEQ multiplex PCR; TCRdb's copy has only in-frame clones and leaves some out. The table includes about 48,000 clones, roughly 88% detected once. This specimen consisted of CD4+ T cells from peripheral blood mononuclear cells, obtained in the second trimester of pregnancy. Source of these receptors: a female donor with multiple sclerosis, enrolled in a pregnancy study.

The chain joins TRBV6-5 to TRBJ1-1; possibly TRBD1 for D (5 bases). Germline assignment: CDR1 MNHEY and CDR2 SVGAGI. The V gene lost 0 bases and the J gene lost 4 bases, with 12 bases spanning the gap. The CDR3 has 15 residues. For the CDR3, the DNA is TGTGCCAGCAGTTACTCCGCCAGGGCGAGCACTGAAGCTTTCTTT. Translation: CASSYSARASTEAFF.

The gene calls are TRBV19 and TRBJ1-1; D not certain. This CDR3 is built from 13 residues. V lost 7 bases, J lost 3 bases, and 12 bases lay in between. Germline CDR1 is LNHDA and CDR2 is SQIVND (reference sequence). CDR3 sequence (DNA): TGTGCCAGTACCTTTACGGCGGACACTGAAGCTTTCTTT. This translates into CASTFTADTEAFF.

V usage is TRBV27 and J usage is TRBJ2-7, with 12 positions matching TRBD2. The J segment lost 0 bases and the V segment lost 2 bases, leaving 2 bases of the junction unmatched. The CDR3 length is 16 residues. CDR1 is MNHEY, CDR2 SMNVEV, per germline (reference sequence). In DNA, the CDR3 is TGTGCCAGCAGTTTACCTAGCGGGAGGGTCTCCTACGAGCAGTACTTC. Its translation is CASSLPSGRVSYEQYF.

This clone appeared a single time. V usage is TRBV7-2 and J usage is TRBJ2-1, with 7 bases lining up with TRBD2. From germline, CDR1 is SGHTA and CDR2 FQGNSA. This CDR3 is built from 16 residues. V lost 3 bases to trimming and J lost 4 bases; unmatched junction nucleotides: 9. The CDR3 reads CASSFFTGGIYNEQFF. The CDR3 DNA reads TGTGCCAGCAGCTTTTTCACGGGGGGAATTTACAATGAGCAGTTCTTC.

This clone has only a few counts. V and J are TRBV5-5 and TRBJ1-5; possibly TRBD1 for D (5 bases). V was pared by 1 base and J by 3 bases, with 11 bases between. The CDR3 contains 15 residues. From germline, CDR1 is SGHKS and CDR2 YYEKEE (reference sequence). CDR3 bases: TGTGCCAGCAGCTTGTCTATAGGACACAATCAGCCCCAGCATTTT. Encoded protein: CASSLSIGHNQPQHF. Full variable domain (missing parts from reference TRBV5-5 and TRBJ1-5): DAGVTQSPTHLIKTRGQQVTLRCSPISGHKSVSWYQQVLGQGPQFIFQYYEKEERGRGNFPDRFSARQFPNYSSELNVNALLLGDSALYLCASSLSIGHNQPQHFGDGTRLSIL.

The rearrangement links TRBV6-1 to TRBJ2-2; 13 bases align to TRBD2. The V gene's germline CDR1 is MNHNS and CDR2 SASEGT. This CDR3 spans 15 amino acids. V shed 7 bases, J shed 4 bases, and the junction held 3 bases outside the gene matches. The CDR3 protein is CASNGLAGATGELFF. The CDR3 DNA reads as TGTGCCAGCAACGGACTAGCGGGGGCCACCGGGGAGCTGTTTTTT.

Written as DNA, the CDR3 is TGTGCCAGCAGTGAAGTCTTTGGGGGGGCAGTCGGCCAAGAGACCCAGTACTTC. Encoded protein: CASSEVFGGAVGQETQYF. The gene calls are TRBV6-1 and TRBJ2-5; weak D call: TRBD2 (7 bases). This CDR3 is 18 amino acids long. Trimming removed 1 base at V and 1 base at J, with 19 bases between. CDR1 MNHNS and CDR2 SASEGT come from the germline V gene.

The rearrangement uses TRBV4-3 and TRBJ1-2; a possible D gene is TRBD1 (6 bases). Germline values: CDR1 LGHNA, CDR2 YSLEER. Trimming took 0 bases from V and 4 from J, leaving 18 bases between them. The CDR3 runs to 17 residues. CDR3 loop: CASSQDLPTGTLYGYTF. As DNA, the CDR3 is TGCGCCAGCAGCCAAGACCTGCCGACCGGGACACTCTATGGCTACACCTTC.

The chain couples TRBV19 to TRBJ2-7; 8 bases fit TRBD1. The CDR3 sequence is 16 residues long. J was trimmed by 0 bases and V by 1 base; bases with no gene match: 5. Germline CDR1 LNHDA, CDR2 SQIVND (reference sequence). CDR3 sequence (DNA): TGTGCCAGTAGTATAGGGGGACAGGAGGGCTCCTACGAGCAGTACTTC. The encoded protein is CASSIGGQEGSYEQYF.

The chain uses TRBV5-1 and TRBJ2-5; 12 nucleotides agree with TRBD2. This CDR3 is 15 amino acids long. From germline, CDR1 is SGHRS and CDR2 YFSETQ. Trimming at V came to 2 bases and at J to 5 bases, leaving 4 bases not matched to a gene. CDR3 loop: CASSLQGLAGETQYF. In DNA, the CDR3 is TGCGCCAGCAGCTTACAAGGACTAGCGGGGGAGACCCAGTACTTC.

The genes are TRBV7-9 and TRBJ1-4, with no clear D. In germline, CDR1 is SEHNR, CDR2 FQNEAQ (reference sequence). Deletions cut 1 base from V and 5 bases from J, with 11 bases between. The CDR3 is 15 amino acids. CDR3: CASSLVSGQNEKLFF. CDR3 coding DNA: TGTGCCAGCAGCTTAGTGTCAGGCCAAAATGAAAAACTGTTTTTT.

The chain has TRBV6-6 and TRBJ2-7, with D possibly matching TRBD1 (6 bases). The V gene lost 3 bases and the J gene lost 4 bases, with 13 bases spanning the gap. The germline V gene encodes CDR1 MNHNY and CDR2 SVGAGI (reference sequence). The CDR3 is made up of 14 amino acids. The CDR3 protein is CASSYGQNLYEQYF. The CDR3 DNA sequence: TGTGCCAGCAGTTATGGACAGAACCTTTACGAGCAGTACTTC.

The rearrangement uses TRBV5-4 and TRBJ2-7, with D tentatively TRBD1 (6 bases). Trimming removed 4 bases at V and 1 base at J, with 9 bases between. In germline, CDR1 is SGHNT, CDR2 YYREEE (reference sequence). This CDR3 has 13 residues. DNA for the CDR3: TGTGCCAGCAGCCTACAGGGTTCCTACGAGCAGTACTTC. This gives the protein CASSLQGSYEQYF.

This clone has a single count. The chain employs TRBV30 and TRBJ1-2; no definite D call. The CDR3 consists of 17 residues. Germline CDR1 is GTSNPN and CDR2 is SVGIG (reference sequence). V shed 1 base and J shed 4 bases, with 22 bases lying between them. The CDR3 loop reads CAWSAGRTTPEVYGYTF. The CDR3 nucleotides read TGTGCCTGGAGTGCCGGGAGGACGACGCCCGAAGTCTATGGCTACACCTTC.